This T cell receptor (beta chain) is from a study of OX40 agonist ivuxolimab in advanced cancers. The protocol was immunoSEQ multiplex PCR, while the TCRdb copy is restricted to in-frame clones and leaves out a portion. The repertoire holds roughly 49,000 clones, with about four fifths as singletons. Germline CDR1 and CDR2: SGDLS and YYNGEE. The length of the CDR3 is 15 residues. The V and J ends lost 1 base and 2 bases, in that order; junction bases with no gene match: 1. The sample in question was CD4+ or CD8+ T cells sorted from blood, obtained in a trial of the OX40 agonist ivuxolimab. The source of this sequence is an adult with an advanced solid tumor such as melanoma, head and neck, liver or kidney cancer. The chain has TRBV9 and TRBJ2-5; TRBD2 matches 11 bases. CDR3 nucleotide sequence: TGTGCCAGCAGCGTAACTAGCGGGGGACAAGAGACCCAGTACTTC. Amino acids: CASSVTSGGQETQYF.